This T cell receptor (beta chain) was obtained from a study of identical twins. Study-level findings and limits: The abundant beta clonotypes from cord blood had fewer insertions, and memory repertoires had none of this. Researchers reported weaker excess twin sharing in beta out-of-frame sequences.

Note on this clonotype: Antigen unknown.

Per germline, CDR1 ENHRY and CDR2 SYGVKD. V lost 0 bases and J lost 1, with 15 bases in between. CDR3 size: 18 residues. Via MiXCR, TCRdb re-called the 5' RACE reads, giving one row per CDR3 protein. The sample has 690,000 or so distinct CDR3 sequences, less than 10% seen once. These records were also assigned to another study, of yellow fever vaccine responses in identical twins.

V usage is TRBV10-3 and J usage is TRBJ2-2; D not resolved. The receptor was derived from a woman aged 18-29 years in good health. The sample taken for sequencing was PBMCs. The DNA of the CDR3 is TGTGCCATCAGTGAGTCGATGGGTATCTCTCTGAACACCGGGGAGCTGTTTTTT. The encoded protein is CAISESMGISLNTGELFF.